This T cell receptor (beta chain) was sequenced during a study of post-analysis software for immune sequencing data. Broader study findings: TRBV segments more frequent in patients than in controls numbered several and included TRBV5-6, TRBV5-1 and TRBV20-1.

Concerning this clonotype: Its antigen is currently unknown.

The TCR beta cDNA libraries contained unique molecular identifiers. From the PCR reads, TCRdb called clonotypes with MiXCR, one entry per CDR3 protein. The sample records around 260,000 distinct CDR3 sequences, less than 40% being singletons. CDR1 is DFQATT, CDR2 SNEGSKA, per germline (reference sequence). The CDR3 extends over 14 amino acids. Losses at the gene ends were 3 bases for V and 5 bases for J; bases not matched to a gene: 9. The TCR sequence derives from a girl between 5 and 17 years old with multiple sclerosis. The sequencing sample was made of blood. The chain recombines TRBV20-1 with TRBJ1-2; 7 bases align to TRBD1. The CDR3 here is CSARAEGRGYGYTF. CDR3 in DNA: TGCAGTGCTAGGGCAGAGGGCAGGGGGTATGGCTACACCTTC.